A selection of T cell receptor beta chains follows, all from one sample in a study of graft-versus-host responses after intestinal transplantation. Their recognized antigens are unknown. TCRdb's copy holds only in-frame clones and misses some; the assay was immunoSEQ multiplex PCR. The data contain roughly 96,000 clones, roughly nine tenths of them singletons. The material sequenced was unstimulated CD8+ T cells sorted from spleen or lymph node cells, taken before intestinal transplant. All receptors derive from a human donor who received an intestinal transplant. CDR3s include the opening cysteine and the closing phenylalanine or tryptophan. D genes are given only for firm matches. The listing skips clone size in some rows; elsewhere it reads once, few, many or a size class.

j_gene: TRBJ2-2; abundance: -; v_gene: TRBV7-9; d_gene: -; CDR3aa: CASSTKDLWDSGWAGELFF; CDR3nt: TGTGCCAGCAGCACTAAGGACCTATGGGACTCCGGTTGGGCCGGGGAGCTGTTTTTT
j_gene: TRBJ1-5; abundance: -; v_gene: TRBV19; d_gene: -; CDR3aa: CASSKQGQPQHF; CDR3nt: TGTGCCAGTAGTAAACAGGGTCAGCCCCAGCATTTT
j_gene: TRBJ2-7; abundance: -; v_gene: TRBV27; d_gene: -; CDR3aa: CASSRRGSYEQYF; CDR3nt: TGTGCCAGCTCTCGTAGGGGGTCCTACGAGCAGTACTTC
j_gene: TRBJ2-7; abundance: -; v_gene: TRBV4-1; d_gene: TRBD2; CDR3aa: CASSPRGVAGGARYEQYF; CDR3nt: TGCGCCAGCAGCCCCAGGGGTGTAGCGGGAGGAGCTAGGTACGAGCAGTACTTC
j_gene: TRBJ1-6; abundance: -; v_gene: TRBV11-2; d_gene: TRBD1; CDR3aa: CASSSGTGADSYNSPLHF; CDR3nt: TGTGCCAGCAGCTCCGGGACAGGGGCCGACTCCTATAATTCACCCCTCCACTTT
j_gene: TRBJ2-7; abundance: -; v_gene: TRBV11-2; d_gene: TRBD1; CDR3aa: CASSLRQGMNEQYF; CDR3nt: TGTGCCAGCAGCCTCAGACAGGGGATGAACGAGCAGTACTTC
j_gene: TRBJ2-1; abundance: -; v_gene: TRBV6-1; d_gene: TRBD2; CDR3aa: CASSGPGLAVVSSYNEQFF; CDR3nt: TGTGCCAGCAGTGGACCGGGACTAGCCGTCGTCAGCTCCTACAATGAGCAGTTCTTC
j_gene: TRBJ1-6; abundance: -; v_gene: TRBV11-2; d_gene: -; CDR3aa: CASSLDTGSPLHF; CDR3nt: TGTGCCAGCAGCTTAGATACGGGTTCACCCCTCCACTTT
j_gene: TRBJ2-1; abundance: -; v_gene: TRBV7-9; d_gene: TRBD2; CDR3aa: CASSPGTSGRPEQFF; CDR3nt: TGTGCCAGCAGCCCGGGGACTAGCGGGAGGCCTGAGCAGTTCTTC
j_gene: TRBJ1-1; abundance: -; v_gene: TRBV4-3; d_gene: -; CDR3aa: CASSQEGDYTEAFF; CDR3nt: TGCGCCAGCAGCCAAGAAGGGGACTACACTGAAGCTTTCTTT
j_gene: TRBJ2-3; abundance: -; v_gene: TRBV28; d_gene: TRBD1; CDR3aa: CASSPNRGRSTDTQYF; CDR3nt: TGTGCCAGCAGTCCCAACAGGGGAAGGAGCACAGATACGCAGTATTTT
j_gene: TRBJ2-5; abundance: -; v_gene: TRBV6-1; d_gene: -; CDR3aa: CARWGLWWIQETQYF; CDR3nt: TGTGCCCGCTGGGGACTTTGGTGGATCCAAGAGACCCAGTACTTC
j_gene: TRBJ1-1; abundance: -; v_gene: TRBV29-1; d_gene: -; CDR3aa: CSVLTLNTEAFF; CDR3nt: TGCAGCGTGCTTACACTGAACACTGAAGCTTTCTTT
j_gene: TRBJ2-1; abundance: -; v_gene: TRBV19; d_gene: -; CDR3aa: CASSLTLYNEQFF; CDR3nt: TGTGCCAGTTCACTTACCCTCTACAATGAGCAGTTCTTC
j_gene: TRBJ2-3; abundance: -; v_gene: TRBV7-2; d_gene: -; CDR3aa: CASSFTRAADTQYF; CDR3nt: TGTGCCAGCAGCTTTACTAGAGCGGCAGATACGCAGTATTTT
j_gene: TRBJ1-1; abundance: -; v_gene: TRBV20-1; d_gene: -; CDR3aa: CSAFLREPAFF; CDR3nt: TGCAGTGCTTTCCTCAGGGAACCTGCTTTCTTT
j_gene: TRBJ2-1; abundance: -; v_gene: TRBV28; d_gene: TRBD2; CDR3aa: CASSLGLAGVNEQFF; CDR3nt: TGTGCCAGCAGTTTAGGACTAGCGGGAGTTAATGAGCAGTTCTTC
j_gene: TRBJ1-1; abundance: -; v_gene: TRBV30; d_gene: -; CDR3aa: CAWSLVVNTEAFF; CDR3nt: TGTGCCTGGAGCTTAGTGGTGAACACTGAAGCTTTCTTT
j_gene: TRBJ2-7; abundance: -; v_gene: TRBV11-2; d_gene: -; CDR3aa: CASSLGAGSSYEQYF; CDR3nt: TGTGCCAGCAGCTTAGGGGCGGGTTCATCCTACGAGCAGTACTTC
j_gene: TRBJ2-3; abundance: -; v_gene: TRBV5-1; d_gene: TRBD2; CDR3aa: CASSTGLAGLTDTQYF; CDR3nt: TGCGCCAGCAGCACGGGACTAGCGGGATTAACAGATACGCAGTATTTT
j_gene: TRBJ1-1; abundance: -; v_gene: TRBV6-5; d_gene: TRBD1; CDR3aa: CASSPQTGYPEAFF; CDR3nt: TGTGCCAGCAGTCCCCAGACAGGGTACCCTGAAGCTTTCTTT
j_gene: TRBJ2-7; abundance: -; v_gene: TRBV29-1; d_gene: TRBD2; CDR3aa: CSVEAGGDYEQYF; CDR3nt: TGCAGCGTTGAAGCGGGAGGGGACTACGAGCAGTACTTC
j_gene: TRBJ1-2; abundance: -; v_gene: TRBV5-6; d_gene: -; CDR3aa: CASSFGQGIYGYTF; CDR3nt: TGTGCCAGCAGCTTTGGGCAGGGAATCTATGGCTACACCTTC
j_gene: TRBJ2-1; abundance: -; v_gene: TRBV6-5; d_gene: TRBD2; CDR3aa: CASSYSSTSLEQFF; CDR3nt: TGTGCCAGCAGTTACTCGTCGACTAGCCTTGAGCAGTTCTTC
j_gene: TRBJ2-7; abundance: -; v_gene: TRBV4-3; d_gene: TRBD2; CDR3aa: CASSQGPSGGSYEQYF; CDR3nt: TGCGCCAGCAGCCAAGGCCCTAGCGGGGGATCCTACGAGCAGTACTTC
j_gene: TRBJ2-1; abundance: -; v_gene: TRBV6-6; d_gene: -; CDR3aa: CASSHGQSNEQFF; CDR3nt: TGTGCCAGCAGCCACGGACAGAGCAATGAGCAGTTCTTC
j_gene: TRBJ2-7; abundance: -; v_gene: TRBV14; d_gene: TRBD2; CDR3aa: CASSPYSGGATYEQYF; CDR3nt: TGTGCCAGCAGCCCCTATAGCGGGGGGGCCACCTACGAGCAGTACTTC
j_gene: TRBJ1-1; abundance: -; v_gene: TRBV5-6; d_gene: -; CDR3aa: CASSLEVRLNTEAFF; CDR3nt: TGTGCCAGCAGCTTGGAAGTTCGGTTGAACACTGAAGCTTTCTTT
j_gene: TRBJ2-3; abundance: -; v_gene: TRBV2; d_gene: TRBD2; CDR3aa: CASSDPEGLATDTQYF; CDR3nt: TGTGCCAGCAGTGACCCCGAAGGACTAGCAACAGATACGCAGTATTTT
j_gene: TRBJ2-7; abundance: -; v_gene: TRBV10-1; d_gene: TRBD2; CDR3aa: CASSGTRSGRPPSEQYF; CDR3nt: TGCGCCAGCAGTGGAACCCGTAGCGGGAGGCCACCCTCGGAGCAGTACTTC
j_gene: TRBJ1-2; abundance: -; v_gene: TRBV4-3; d_gene: TRBD1; CDR3aa: CASSQGTGNYGYTF; CDR3nt: TGCGCCAGCAGCCAGGGGACAGGCAACTATGGCTACACCTTC
j_gene: TRBJ2-1; abundance: -; v_gene: TRBV30; d_gene: -; CDR3aa: CAWSDIGGNEQFF; CDR3nt: TGTGCCTGGAGCGACATAGGGGGCAATGAGCAGTTCTTC
j_gene: TRBJ2-1; abundance: -; v_gene: TRBV7-8; d_gene: -; CDR3aa: CASEDVSGRVNEQFF; CDR3nt: TGTGCCAGCGAAGATGTGAGCGGCCGCGTCAATGAGCAGTTCTTC
j_gene: TRBJ2-7; abundance: once; v_gene: TRBV4-1; d_gene: -; CDR3aa: CASSQAGRQEQYF; CDR3nt: TGCGCCAGCAGCCAAGCGGGAAGGCAGGAGCAGTACTTC
j_gene: TRBJ2-3; abundance: -; v_gene: TRBV27; d_gene: -; CDR3aa: CASSLSSGWSTDTQYF; CDR3nt: TGTGCCAGCAGTTTATCGAGCGGATGGAGCACAGATACGCAGTATTTT
j_gene: TRBJ1-1; abundance: -; v_gene: TRBV7-6; d_gene: TRBD1; CDR3aa: CASSFRGLNTEAFF; CDR3nt: TGTGCCAGCAGTTTCAGGGGGTTGAACACTGAAGCTTTCTTT
j_gene: TRBJ2-3; abundance: once; v_gene: TRBV7-9; d_gene: -; CDR3aa: CASSSTSETIFNTDTQYF; CDR3nt: TGTGCCAGCAGCTCTACCAGCGAGACCATTTTTAACACAGATACGCAGTATTTT